Below are 10 T cell receptor beta chains sequenced from a single sample in a study of blood T cell repertoires in COVID-19. Clones were sequenced by immunoSEQ multiplex PCR, and TCRdb holds only the in-frame ones, with some missing. Here the sample spans 150,000 or so clones, roughly 84% being singletons. Sequenced material: peripheral blood. These TCRs come from a woman aged 60 to 75 with COVID-19, enrolled during active disease.

The V call is TRBV19, the J call TRBJ1-2, with D hard to call. The V gene lost 4 bases and the J gene lost 6 bases, with 15 bases spanning the gap. Looked up from germline, CDR1 is LNHDA and CDR2 is SQIVND (reference sequence). This CDR3 has 14 amino acids. The CDR3 is CASSTRNTWHGYTF. The CDR3 coding sequence is TGTGCCAGTAGTACAAGAAATACATGGCATGGCTACACCTTC.

This clone was seen a handful of times. The J gene is TRBJ2-7, the V gene TRBV10-2, with 10 bases matching TRBD2. CDR1 is WSHSY, CDR2 SAAADI, per germline. The CDR3 runs to 16 residues. V trimming: 3 bases; J trimming: 7 bases; junction bases outside the gene matches: 12. The CDR3 here is CASSDSWLAGANEQYF. The CDR3 DNA sequence: TGCGCCAGCAGTGACTCTTGGCTAGCGGGAGCAAATGAGCAGTACTTC.

This chain connects TRBV6-5 to TRBJ1-6; TRBD1 matches 7 bases. The V gene end was trimmed by 6 bases and the J gene end by 5 bases; junction bases not matched to a gene: 4. The CDR3 totals 14 residues. Germline CDR1 is MNHEY and CDR2 is SVGAGI. The CDR3 loop reads CASRDRRDNSPLHF. The CDR3, as DNA: TGTGCCAGCAGGGACAGGCGGGATAATTCACCCCTCCACTTT.

The V and J genes are TRBV5-1 and TRBJ2-2, with 8 bases fitting TRBD1. Per the germline V gene, CDR1 is SGHRS and CDR2 is YFSETQ. The junction had 8 bases not matched to a gene; V was cut back by 0 bases and J by 1 base. The CDR3 length is 18 residues. The CDR3 sequence is CASSLVWQGAKNTGELFF. The DNA for the CDR3 is TGCGCCAGCAGCTTGGTTTGGCAGGGGGCAAAGAACACCGGGGAGCTGTTTTTT.

The chain is built from TRBV5-6 and TRBJ1-6; D unresolved. CDR3 size: 15 residues. V shed 0 bases and J shed 9 bases, with 13 bases lying between them. CDR1 is SGHDT and CDR2 is YYEEEE in the germline V gene. The CDR3 loop is CASSLGGGIVSPLHF. CDR3 nucleotides: TGTGCCAGCAGCTTGGGTGGAGGGATAGTTTCACCCCTCCACTTT.

The chain uses TRBV27 and TRBJ1-2; TRBD1 agrees at 8 bases. Germline trimming cut 4 bases from V and 5 bases from J; bases unmatched to any gene: 6. The CDR3 length is 14 residues. Germline V gene data show CDR1 as MNHEY and CDR2 as SMNVEV (reference sequence). The CDR3 nucleotides read TGTGCCAGCAGTTCTCCGGGACAGGCGTATGGCTACACCTTC. Protein: CASSSPGQAYGYTF.

V is TRBV2 and J is TRBJ2-1; 12 nucleotides match TRBD2. The germline CDR1 and CDR2 sequences are SNHLY and FYNNEI. This CDR3 has 19 amino acids. The trim removed 1 base at V and 7 bases at J, leaving 14 bases unmatched. The CDR3 is CASSEVRRLAGGPENEQFF. The CDR3 nucleotides are TGTGCCAGCAGTGAAGTTCGGCGGCTAGCGGGAGGGCCCGAGAATGAGCAGTTCTTC.

The chain couples TRBV7-9 to TRBJ2-1; 7 bases match TRBD2. The ends lost 2 bases at V and 10 bases at J; junction bases unmatched: 5. The CDR3 runs 13 residues. From germline, CDR1 is SEHNR and CDR2 FQNEAQ (reference sequence). The CDR3 DNA is TGTGCCAGCAGCTTAATATCGGGAGGAGAGCAGTTCTTC. Its translation is CASSLISGGEQFF.

The rearrangement uses TRBV29-1 and TRBJ1-2, with D unresolved. Trimming took 5 bases from V and 0 from J, leaving 7 bases between them. Germline CDR1 is SQVTM and CDR2 is ANQGSEA. The CDR3 runs to 12 residues. The CDR3 spells CSVWGANYGYTF. CDR3 coding DNA: TGCAGCGTTTGGGGAGCTAACTATGGCTACACCTTC.

The chain has TRBV18 and TRBJ2-5; D ambiguous. The CDR3 sequence is 13 residues long. The V end lost 1 base, the J end lost 4 bases, and 7 bases lay between the germline ends. CDR1 KGHSH and CDR2 LQKENI come from the germline V gene. The CDR3 sequence: CASSPRPSETQYF. CDR3 sequence (DNA): TGTGCCAGCTCACCACGGCCCTCAGAGACCCAGTACTTC.